The 26 T cell receptor beta chains listed next were all sequenced from one sample in a study of metastatic and nonmetastatic thyroid tumors. TCRdb re-analyzed the PCR reads using MiXCR. The top ten hold around 17% of the sample, which has 5,500 to 7,000 clones, more than 2.5% seen once. Thyroid surgery took place with no prior treatment in any patient. Sample: tumor tissue. The source of these receptors is a female donor with papillary thyroid cancer or a benign thyroid nodule (not recorded which). Some clones in this sample may be carry-over from other donors' samples.

This clone was observed at least ten times. The chain carries TRBV2 and TRBJ2-7; 8 nucleotides align to TRBD2. V shed 7 bases and J 2 bases; nucleotides not matched to a gene: 4. The germline gives CDR1 SNHLY, CDR2 FYNNEI. The CDR3 is 13 residues long. CDR3 residues: CASKGGRTYEQYF. The CDR3 DNA follows: TGTGCCAGCAAAGGCGGGAGGACCTACGAGCAGTACTTC.

This clone came up many times. The J gene is TRBJ1-1, the V gene TRBV28; D ambiguous. CDR3 length: 16 amino acids. Between the trimmed V and J ends, which lost 4 bases and 3 bases, there was a span of 18 bases. Per the germline V gene, CDR1 is MDHEN and CDR2 is SYDVKM. In DNA form, the CDR3 reads TGTGCCAGCAGTTCCCCTCTCACCCCGGCCGACACTGAAGCTTTCTTT. Protein product: CASSSPLTPADTEAFF.

By frequency in the sample, this clone is medium-sized. This sequence joins TRBV6-1 and TRBJ2-2; 8 bases are a match to TRBD1. CDR1 and CDR2 from the germline V gene are MNHNS and SASEGT. J gave up 5 bases and V 10 bases, and 9 bases lay outside the gene matches. The length of the CDR3 is 14 residues. The CDR3 spells CATTRRGRTGELFF. CDR3 DNA: TGTGCCACCACCCGCAGGGGGCGAACCGGGGAGCTGTTTTTT.

This clone has a count of ten or more. The same CDR3 arises from other DNA sequences in this sample as well. The rearrangement links TRBV27 to TRBJ1-2; the match to TRBD1 covers 10 bases. Trimming cost V 8 bases and J 8 bases; bases outside gene matches: 5. Germline assignment: CDR1 MNHEY and CDR2 SMNVEV (reference sequence). The CDR3 is 12 residues long. The CDR3 coding sequence is TGTGCCAGCCGAAGACAGGGGGCCGGCTACACCTTC. Its protein product is CASRRQGAGYTF.

This clone was seen at least ten times. V and J are TRBV28 and TRBJ2-3; TRBD2 matches 14 bases. The CDR3 contains 15 residues. CDR1 and CDR2 (germline): MDHEN, SYDVKM. The V and J ends lost 7 bases and 7 bases, in that order; junction bases with no gene match: 7. The CDR3 region has the DNA TGTGCCAGCACCTCGGGACTAGCGGGAGCAAATACGCAGTATTTT. Protein product: CASTSGLAGANTQYF. The full variable domain, in which reference TRBV28 and TRBJ2-3 provide the parts outside the CDR3, is DVKVTQSSRYLVKRTGEKVFLECVQDMDHENMFWYRQDPGLGLRLIYFSYDVKMKEKGDIPEGYSVSREKKERFSLILESASTNQTSMYLCASTSGLAGANTQYFGPGTRLTVL.

This clone appeared many times. The V call is TRBV7-9, the J call TRBJ1-1, with TRBD1 matching 8 bases. This CDR3 spans 13 amino acids. CDR1 and CDR2 from the germline V gene are SEHNR and FQNEAQ (reference sequence). The V gene end was trimmed by 6 bases and the J gene end by 3 bases; junction bases not matched to a gene: 3. The CDR3 sequence is CASSQQGDTEAFF. CDR3 coding DNA: TGTGCCAGCAGTCAACAGGGGGACACTGAAGCTTTCTTT.

The table lists this clone with many counts. The rearrangement joins TRBV20-1 to TRBJ1-1; D possibly corresponds to TRBD1 (5 bases). The CDR3 length is 13 residues. Trimming left V 6 bases short and J 4 bases short, with 15 bases between. From germline, CDR1 is DFQATT and CDR2 SNEGSKA (reference sequence). For the CDR3, the DNA is TGCAGTGCCGATCCGTCAGGGCTCACTGAAGCTTTCTTT. This codes for CSADPSGLTEAFF.

This clone occurred many times. This chain connects TRBV4-1 to TRBJ2-1, with 8 bases identical to TRBD2. V lost 2 bases and J lost 0; bases outside the gene matches: 6. The CDR3 totals 17 residues. Germline CDR1 and CDR2: MGHRA and YSYEKL. The CDR3 sequence: CASSQPIAGLSYNEQFF. The CDR3 DNA follows: TGCGCCAGCAGCCAACCCATAGCGGGACTCTCCTACAATGAGCAGTTCTTC.

This clone was observed at least ten times. This chain links TRBV9 with TRBJ2-5; the match to TRBD2 covers 10 bases. The ends lost 0 bases at V and 0 bases at J; junction bases unmatched: 2. This CDR3 is 16 amino acids long. The germline V gene encodes CDR1 SGDLS and CDR2 YYNGEE. CDR3 region: CASSVGAGGYQETQYF. The CDR3 bases are TGTGCCAGCAGCGTAGGAGCGGGAGGGTACCAAGAGACCCAGTACTTC.

This clone is labeled medium-sized. The rearrangement uses TRBV4-1 and TRBJ2-1; D is perhaps TRBD2 (6 bases). The CDR3 runs 15 residues. Germline assignment: CDR1 MGHRA and CDR2 YSYEKL. Deletions cut 4 bases from V and 0 bases from J, with 10 bases between. CDR3 coding DNA: TGCGCCAGCAGCCGGGACTCGCACTCCTACAATGAGCAGTTCTTC. The encoded protein is CASSRDSHSYNEQFF.

By sample fraction, this clone is medium-sized. The chain carries TRBV11-3 and TRBJ1-2, with 7 nucleotides matching TRBD1. Trimming removed 4 bases from V and 4 bases from J; junction bases left unmatched: 3. Per the germline V gene, CDR1 is SGHNT and CDR2 is YENEEA. The CDR3 extends over 13 amino acids. CDR3: CASSSDRAYGYTF. The CDR3 nucleotides read TGTGCCAGCAGCTCCGACAGGGCCTATGGCTACACCTTC.

Concerning this clone itself: This could be a read error, since a much larger clone is one nucleotide away. At the DNA level, this CDR3 is encoded by other sequences in the same sample as well. The chain combines TRBV29-1 with TRBJ2-1, with D possibly TRBD2 on 5 matching bases. CDR3 length: 12 amino acids. Germline V gene data show CDR1 as SQVTM and CDR2 as ANQGSEA. CDR3: CSVVPIYNEQFF. In DNA form, the CDR3 reads TGTAGCGTTGTCCCGATATACAATGAGCAGTTCTTC.

This clone was counted many times. The V gene is TRBV28, the J gene TRBJ1-1; D ambiguous. The CDR3 consists of 13 residues. Germline V lookup: CDR1 MDHEN, CDR2 SYDVKM. V was trimmed by 7 bases and J by 1 base, leaving 10 bases between them. CDR3 sequence (DNA): TGTGCCAGCAAAGTTCGGCGGAACACTGAAGCTTTCTTT. Amino acids: CASKVRRNTEAFF.

The V gene is TRBV2, the J gene TRBJ1-5; tentatively, D is TRBD1 (6 bases). This CDR3 spans 14 amino acids. Germline-derived CDR1 and CDR2 are SNHLY and FYNNEI. Trimming removed 1 base from V and 11 bases from J, with 15 bases in between. CDR3 DNA sequence: TGTGCCAGCAGTGAAGGGGGCAGGGGAGAGACCCAGCATTTT. Translated, it gives CASSEGGRGETQHF.

This clone has a count of ten or more. The rearrangement links TRBV18 to TRBJ1-5, with TRBD1 as a possible D gene (6 bases). V lost 6 bases and J lost 6, with 15 bases in between. The CDR3 runs 14 residues. The germline gives CDR1 KGHSH, CDR2 LQKENI. CDR3 coding DNA: TGTGCCAGCTCCCCAGAAGGACAGATTCAGCCCCAGCATTTT. It encodes CASSPEGQIQPQHF.

The table lists this clone with many counts. This chain links TRBV7-3 with TRBJ1-1; 9 bases agree with TRBD1. Germline CDR1 is SGHTA and CDR2 is FQGTGA. The CDR3 contains 15 residues. J gave up 3 bases and V 5 bases, and 7 bases lay outside the gene matches. The CDR3 here is CASSPTGGTDTEAFF. In DNA form, the CDR3 reads TGTGCCAGCAGCCCAACAGGGGGCACGGACACTGAAGCTTTCTTT.

By sample fraction, this clone is medium-sized. This chain links TRBV11-3 with TRBJ1-3; no firm D call. V was clipped by 2 bases and J by 5 bases, with 7 bases between them. Germline values: CDR1 SGHNT, CDR2 YENEEA. The CDR3 covers 13 residues. CDR3 protein: CASSLLSRNTIYF. CDR3 sequence (DNA): TGTGCCAGCAGCTTACTATCGCGAAACACCATATATTTT.

This clone was counted ten times or more. A read error may be the cause here, since a much bigger clone is one base away. Distinct nucleotide sequences in the sample also encode this CDR3. This chain connects TRBV12-3 or TRBV12-4 to TRBJ1-2; D is perhaps TRBD1 (6 bases). This CDR3 contains 14 residues. V was cut by 5 bases and J by 3 bases, with 13 bases left in between. DNA for the CDR3: TGTGCCAGCAGTCCCCGGGGGGCGGACTATGGCTACACCTTC. Amino acid sequence: CASSPRGADYGYTF.

This clone was counted ten times or more. Within the sample, other DNA sequences also encode this same CDR3. V gene TRBV5-6 combines with J gene TRBJ1-2; no clear D. Germline CDR1 reads SGHDT; CDR2 reads YYEEEE. This CDR3 has 18 amino acids. V gave up 4 bases and J gave up 6 bases, with 28 bases separating them. The CDR3 DNA reads TGTGCCAGCAGCCTGGCGGGAAGTAGCACATTCAAAAGGAATGGCTACACCTTC. Its protein is CASSLAGSSTFKRNGYTF.

This clone occurred many times. As the CDR3 is not closed by the conserved phenylalanine or tryptophan, this likely results from a read error. This sequence joins TRBV2 and TRBJ2-1; unclear D gene. Germline V gene sequence: CDR1 SNHLY, CDR2 FYNNEI. V shed 0 bases and J shed 0 bases, with 6 bases lying between them. This CDR3 is 15 amino acids long. The CDR3: CASSEARSSYNEQFV. The CDR3 bases are TGTGCCAGCAGTGAAGCGCGGTCCTCCTACAATGAGCAGTTCGTC.

This clone counts as medium-sized (0.01 to 0.1%). This sequence joins TRBV28 and TRBJ1-2, with a tentative D call TRBD1 (5 bases). The CDR3 spans 13 residues. The germline CDR1 and CDR2 sequences are MDHEN and SYDVKM. Deletions cut 4 bases from V and 2 bases from J, with 8 bases between. CDR3 sequence: CASSYRLNYGYTF. The DNA of the CDR3 is TGTGCCAGCAGTTACAGGTTAAACTATGGCTACACCTTC.

This clone was picked up many times. This chain links TRBV7-9 with TRBJ1-1; TRBD1 matches at 9 bases. The CDR3 sequence is 14 residues long. Germline V gene sequence: CDR1 SEHNR, CDR2 FQNEAQ (reference sequence). Unmatched junction bases numbered 5, after V lost 5 bases and J lost 4 bases. CDR3 sequence reads: CASSRGTGSTEAFF. Written as DNA, the CDR3 is TGTGCCAGCAGCCGCGGGACAGGGAGCACTGAAGCTTTCTTT.

In its sample, this clone was seen many times. The chain is built from TRBV2 and TRBJ1-1, with D uncertain. This CDR3 region has 12 residues. The V end lost 3 bases, the J end lost 2 bases, and 4 bases lay between the germline ends. Germline V gives CDR1 SNHLY, CDR2 FYNNEI. CDR3 DNA sequence: TGTGCCAGCAGTGAGGGTAACACTGAAGCTTTCTTT. This sequence encodes CASSEGNTEAFF.

This clone occurred many times. This may stem from a read error, because a much larger clone lies one nucleotide away. Here the CDR3 omits its conserved ending phenylalanine or tryptophan, so a read error is the likely source. The J gene is TRBJ2-1, the V gene TRBV19, with 7 bases lining up with TRBD1. V shed 7 bases and J 4 bases; nucleotides not matched to a gene: 10. CDR3 length: 15 residues. CDR1 is LNHDA, CDR2 SQIVND, per germline (reference sequence). CDR3 DNA: TGTGCCAGTAATCAACCGGGACAGAGTTACAATGAGCAGTTCGTC. The encoded protein is CASNQPGQSYNEQFV.

This clone was seen ten or more times. At one end the junction does not follow the germline gene, possibly because of a read error. The chain is built from TRBV5-4 and TRBJ2-5, with a tentative D call TRBD2 (6 bases). Germline V gives CDR1 SGHNT, CDR2 YYREEE (reference sequence). The CDR3 runs 15 residues. The DNA for the CDR3 is TGTGCCAGCAGCTCTTATAGACTAGTTCAAGGGACCCAGTACTTC. Protein: CASSSYRLVQGTQYF.

The table lists this clone with many counts. Just one base apart from a much larger clone, this may be a read error. The chain combines TRBV19 with TRBJ2-1; tentatively, D is TRBD1 or TRBD2 (7 bases each). V dropped 5 bases and J dropped 7 bases, with 18 bases sitting between them. The CDR3 extends over 15 amino acids. The germline gives CDR1 LNHDA, CDR2 SQIVND (reference sequence). The CDR3 spells CASSQGGERKNEQFF. In DNA, the CDR3 is TGTGCCAGTAGTCAGGGGGGGGAGAGGAAGAATGAGCAGTTCTTC.